This record concerns one TCR beta chain sequence. This CDR3 comprises 15 residues. Germline CDR1 is KGHDR and CDR2 is SFDVKD. Trimming took 0 bases from V and 2 from J; bases not matched to a gene: 1. This sample stems from a study of blood T cell repertoires in COVID-19. Method: immunoSEQ multiplex PCR; TCRdb's copy keeps in-frame clones and lacks some. The repertoire has about 220,000 clones, around 83% of them found once; the top ten carry 9.7%. This TCR was sampled from a man aged 45-65 years with active or convalescent COVID-19. This chain connects TRBV24-1 to TRBJ2-5, with 8 bases identical to TRBD1. The sample comprised peripheral blood. The CDR3 DNA sequence: TGTGCCACCAGTGATTTGGACAGGGGACAAGAGACCCAGTACTTC. This translates into CATSDLDRGQETQYF.